This T cell receptor (beta chain) came from a study of cytomegalovirus exposure and HLA in healthy donors. Background on the study: Assignment to the Caucasian-associated ancestry cluster applied to approximately 80% of the 350 to 500 genotyped donors.

With 60 Vbeta and 13 Jbeta primers, the PCR was carried out. Repertoires were generated with immunoSEQ multiplex PCR, while TCRdb's copy carries only in-frame clones and drops some. The sample holds 250,000 to 350,000 clones, around 66% seen once. From germline, CDR1 is MNHNS and CDR2 SASEGT. V gave up 0 bases and J gave up 2 bases; unmatched junction bases: 2. This CDR3 is built from 16 residues. Sequenced material: PBMCs. This chain connects TRBV6-1 to TRBJ2-5; 11 positions match TRBD2. This clonotype was sampled from a female donor in good health and CMV-seronegative. The CDR3 nucleotides are TGTGCCAGCAGTGAAGCCTTAGCGGGAGGGCAAGAGACCCAGTACTTC. Amino acid sequence: CASSEALAGGQETQYF.